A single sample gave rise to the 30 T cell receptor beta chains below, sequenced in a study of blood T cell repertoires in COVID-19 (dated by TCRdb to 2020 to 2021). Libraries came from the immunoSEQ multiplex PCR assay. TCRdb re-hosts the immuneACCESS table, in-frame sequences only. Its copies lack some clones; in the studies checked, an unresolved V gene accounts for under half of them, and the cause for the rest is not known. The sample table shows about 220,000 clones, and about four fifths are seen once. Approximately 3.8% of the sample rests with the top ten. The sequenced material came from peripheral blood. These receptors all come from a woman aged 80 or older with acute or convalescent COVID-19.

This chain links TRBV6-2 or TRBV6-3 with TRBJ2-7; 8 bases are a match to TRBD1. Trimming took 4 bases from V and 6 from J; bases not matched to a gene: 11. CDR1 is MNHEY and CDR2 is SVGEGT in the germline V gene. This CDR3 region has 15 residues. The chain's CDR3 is CASSSPDRGSLEQYF. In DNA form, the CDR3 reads TGTGCCAGCAGTTCCCCCGACAGGGGCTCCCTCGAGCAGTACTTC.

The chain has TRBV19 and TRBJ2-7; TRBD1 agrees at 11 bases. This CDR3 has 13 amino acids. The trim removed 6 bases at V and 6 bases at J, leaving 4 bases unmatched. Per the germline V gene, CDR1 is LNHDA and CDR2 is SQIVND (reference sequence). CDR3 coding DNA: TGTGCCAGTAGGGACAGGGGGCAAGGCGAGCAGTACTTC. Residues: CASRDRGQGEQYF.

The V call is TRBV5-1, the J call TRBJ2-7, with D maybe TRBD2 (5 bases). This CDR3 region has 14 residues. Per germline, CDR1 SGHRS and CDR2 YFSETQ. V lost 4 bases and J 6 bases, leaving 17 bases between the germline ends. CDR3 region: CASSGNLDRGEQYF. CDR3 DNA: TGCGCCAGCAGCGGGAACTTGGACCGGGGCGAGCAGTACTTC. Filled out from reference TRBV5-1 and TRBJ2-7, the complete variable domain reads KAGVTQTPRYLIKTRGQQVTLSCSPISGHRSVSWYQQTPGQGLQFLFEYFSETQRNKGNFPGRFSGRQFSNSRSEMNVSTLELGDSALYLCASSGNLDRGEQYFGPGTRLTVT.

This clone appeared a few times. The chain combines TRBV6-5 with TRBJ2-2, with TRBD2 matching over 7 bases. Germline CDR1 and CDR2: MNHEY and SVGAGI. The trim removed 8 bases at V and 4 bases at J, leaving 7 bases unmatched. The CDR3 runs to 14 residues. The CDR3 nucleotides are TGTGCCAGCTCCGGGACTACCTTCACCGGGGAGCTGTTTTTT. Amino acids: CASSGTTFTGELFF.

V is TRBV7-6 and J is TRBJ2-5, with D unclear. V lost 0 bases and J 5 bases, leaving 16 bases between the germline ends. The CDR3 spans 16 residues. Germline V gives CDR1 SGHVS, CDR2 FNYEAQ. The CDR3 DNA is TGTGCCAGCAGCTTAGCAGGCGGTCGATATGGGGAGACCCAGTACTTC. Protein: CASSLAGGRYGETQYF. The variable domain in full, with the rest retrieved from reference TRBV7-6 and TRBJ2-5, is GAGVSQSPRYKVTKRGQDVALRCDPISGHVSLYWYRQALGQGPEFLTYFNYEAQQDKSGLPNDRFSAERPEGSISTLTIQRTEQRDSAMYRCASSLAGGRYGETQYFGPGTRLLVL.

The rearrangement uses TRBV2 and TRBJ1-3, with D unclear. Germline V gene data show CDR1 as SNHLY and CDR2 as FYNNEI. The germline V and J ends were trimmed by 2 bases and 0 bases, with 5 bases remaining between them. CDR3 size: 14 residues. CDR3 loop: CASSELFSGNTIYF. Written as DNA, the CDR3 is TGTGCCAGCAGTGAATTATTCTCTGGAAACACCATATATTTT.

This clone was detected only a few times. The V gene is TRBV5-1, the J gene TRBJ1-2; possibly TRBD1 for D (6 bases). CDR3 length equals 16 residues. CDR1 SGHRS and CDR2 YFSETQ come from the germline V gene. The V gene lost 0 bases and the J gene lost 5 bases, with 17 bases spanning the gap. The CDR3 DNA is TGCGCCAGCAGCTTGGGGTCGGGGGGCGCTAGGTATGGCTACACCTTC. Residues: CASSLGSGGARYGYTF.

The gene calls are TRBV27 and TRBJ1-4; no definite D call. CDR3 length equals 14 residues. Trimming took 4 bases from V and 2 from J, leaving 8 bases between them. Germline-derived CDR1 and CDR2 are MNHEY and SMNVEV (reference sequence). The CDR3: CASSSQITNEKLFF. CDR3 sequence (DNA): TGTGCCAGCAGTTCCCAAATTACTAATGAAAAACTGTTTTTT. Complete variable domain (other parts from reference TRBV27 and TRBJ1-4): EAQVTQNPRYLITVTGKKLTVTCSQNMNHEYMSWYRQDPGLGLRQIYYSMNVEVTDKGDVPEGYKVSRKEKRNFPLILESPSPNQTSLYFCASSSQITNEKLFFGSGTQLSVL.

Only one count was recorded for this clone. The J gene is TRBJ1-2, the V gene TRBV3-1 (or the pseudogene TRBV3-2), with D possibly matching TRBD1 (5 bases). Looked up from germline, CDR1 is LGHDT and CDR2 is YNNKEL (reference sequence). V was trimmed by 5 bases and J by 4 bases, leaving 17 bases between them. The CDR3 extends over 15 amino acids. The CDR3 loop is CASSNRGGISYGYTF. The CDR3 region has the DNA TGTGCCAGCAGCAACCGGGGGGGAATAAGCTATGGCTACACCTTC.

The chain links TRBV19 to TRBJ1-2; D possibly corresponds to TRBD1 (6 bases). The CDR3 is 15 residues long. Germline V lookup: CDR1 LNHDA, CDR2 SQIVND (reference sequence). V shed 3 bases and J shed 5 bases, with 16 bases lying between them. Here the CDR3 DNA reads TGTGCCAGTAGTATCGCCCACGGGACAACTTATGGCTACACCTTC. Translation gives CASSIAHGTTYGYTF.

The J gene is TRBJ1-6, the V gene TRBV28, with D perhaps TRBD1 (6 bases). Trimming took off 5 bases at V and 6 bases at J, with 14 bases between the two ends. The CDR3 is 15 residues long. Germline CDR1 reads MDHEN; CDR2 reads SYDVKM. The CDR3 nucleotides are TGTGCCAGCAGTATTCTCGGGACATCTAATTCACCCCTCCACTTT. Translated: CASSILGTSNSPLHF.

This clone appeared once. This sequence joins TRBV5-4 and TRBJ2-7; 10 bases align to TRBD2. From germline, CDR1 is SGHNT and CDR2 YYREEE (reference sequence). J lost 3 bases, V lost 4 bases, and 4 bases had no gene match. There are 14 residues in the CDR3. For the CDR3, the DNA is TGTGCCAGCAGCCCCGGGACTAGCGTCTACGAGCAGTACTTC. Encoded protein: CASSPGTSVYEQYF. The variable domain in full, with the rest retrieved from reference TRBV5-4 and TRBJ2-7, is ETGVTQSPTHLIKTRGQQVTLRCSSQSGHNTVSWYQQALGQGPQFIFQYYREEENGRGNFPPRFSGLQFPNYSSELNVNALELDDSALYLCASSPGTSVYEQYFGPGTRLTVT.

The CDR3 coding sequence is TGTGCCAGCAGTCGCAGACAGGGAGTCACTGAAGCTTTCTTT. Translating gives CASSRRQGVTEAFF. The rearrangement joins TRBV5-8 to TRBJ1-1; TRBD1 aligns across 7 bases. Per germline, CDR1 SGHTS and CDR2 YDEGEE. The CDR3 length is 14 residues. J gave up 4 bases and V 5 bases, and 8 bases lay outside the gene matches.

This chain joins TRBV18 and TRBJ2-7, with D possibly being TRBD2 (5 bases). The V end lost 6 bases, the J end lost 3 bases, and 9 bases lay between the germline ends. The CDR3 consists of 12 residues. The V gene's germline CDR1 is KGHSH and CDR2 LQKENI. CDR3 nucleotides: TGTGCCAGCTCTCAGGAGGTCTACGAGCAGTACTTC. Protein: CASSQEVYEQYF.

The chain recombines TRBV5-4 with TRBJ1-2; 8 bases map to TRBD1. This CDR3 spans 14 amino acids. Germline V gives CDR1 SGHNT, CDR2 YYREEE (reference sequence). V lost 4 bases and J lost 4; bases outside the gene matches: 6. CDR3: CASSPQGQAYGYTF. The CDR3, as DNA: TGTGCCAGCAGCCCCCAGGGACAGGCCTATGGCTACACCTTC.

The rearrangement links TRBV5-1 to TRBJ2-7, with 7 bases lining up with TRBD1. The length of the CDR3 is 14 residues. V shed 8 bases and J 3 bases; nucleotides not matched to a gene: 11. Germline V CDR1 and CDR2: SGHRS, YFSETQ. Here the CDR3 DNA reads TGCGCCAGTCGAGTGGACAGGCGTTACTACGAGCAGTACTTC. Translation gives CASRVDRRYYEQYF.

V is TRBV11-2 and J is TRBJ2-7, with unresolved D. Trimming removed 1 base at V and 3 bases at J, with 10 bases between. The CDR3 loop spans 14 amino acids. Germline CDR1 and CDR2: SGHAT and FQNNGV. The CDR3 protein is CASSLGVTIYEQYF. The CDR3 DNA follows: TGTGCCAGCAGCTTAGGTGTTACTATCTACGAGCAGTACTTC. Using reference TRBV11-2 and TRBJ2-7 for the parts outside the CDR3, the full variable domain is EAGVAQSPRYKIIEKRQSVAFWCNPISGHATLYWYQQILGQGPKLLIQFQNNGVVDDSQLPKDRFSAERLKGVDSTLKIQPAKLEDSAVYLCASSLGVTIYEQYFGPGTRLTVT.

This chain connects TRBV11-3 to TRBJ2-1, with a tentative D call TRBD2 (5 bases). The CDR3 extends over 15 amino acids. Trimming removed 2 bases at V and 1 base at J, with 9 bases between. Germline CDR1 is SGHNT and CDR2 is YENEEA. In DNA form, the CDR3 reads TGTGCCAGCAGCTTATTCAGCGGTTCCTACAATGAGCAGTTCTTC. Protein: CASSLFSGSYNEQFF.

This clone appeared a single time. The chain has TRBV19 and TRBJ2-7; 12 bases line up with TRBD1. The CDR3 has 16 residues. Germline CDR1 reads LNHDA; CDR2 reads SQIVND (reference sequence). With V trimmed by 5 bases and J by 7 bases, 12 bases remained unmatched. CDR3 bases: TGTGCCAGTAGTCCTCAAGCGGGGACAGGGGGCTTAGAGCAGTACTTC. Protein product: CASSPQAGTGGLEQYF.

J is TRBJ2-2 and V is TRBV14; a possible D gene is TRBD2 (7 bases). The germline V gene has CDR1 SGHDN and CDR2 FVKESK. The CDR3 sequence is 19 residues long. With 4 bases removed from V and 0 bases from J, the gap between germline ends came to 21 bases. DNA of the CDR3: TGTGCCAGCAGCCGGTCACGGGGGGCCGGTTTCGCGAACACCGGGGAGCTGTTTTTT. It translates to CASSRSRGAGFANTGELFF.

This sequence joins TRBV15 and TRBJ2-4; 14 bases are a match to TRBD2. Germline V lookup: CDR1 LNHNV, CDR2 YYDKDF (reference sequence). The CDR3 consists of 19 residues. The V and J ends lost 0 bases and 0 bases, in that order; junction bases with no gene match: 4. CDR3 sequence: CATSRDGGLAGAAKNIQYF. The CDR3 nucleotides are TGTGCCACCAGCAGAGATGGGGGACTAGCGGGGGCAGCCAAAAACATTCAGTACTTC.

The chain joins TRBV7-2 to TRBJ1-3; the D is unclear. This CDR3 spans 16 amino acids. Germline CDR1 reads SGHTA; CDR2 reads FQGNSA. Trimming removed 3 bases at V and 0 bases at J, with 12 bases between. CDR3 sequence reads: CASSFWALNSGNTIYF. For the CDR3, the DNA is TGTGCCAGCAGCTTCTGGGCCTTGAACTCTGGAAACACCATATATTTT.

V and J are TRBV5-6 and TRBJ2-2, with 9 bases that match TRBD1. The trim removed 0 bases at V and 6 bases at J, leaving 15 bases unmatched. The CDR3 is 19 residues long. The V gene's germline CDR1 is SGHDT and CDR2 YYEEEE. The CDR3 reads CASSLVSADRGMWAGELFF. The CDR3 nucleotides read TGTGCCAGCAGCTTGGTTTCCGCAGACAGGGGGATGTGGGCCGGGGAGCTGTTTTTT.

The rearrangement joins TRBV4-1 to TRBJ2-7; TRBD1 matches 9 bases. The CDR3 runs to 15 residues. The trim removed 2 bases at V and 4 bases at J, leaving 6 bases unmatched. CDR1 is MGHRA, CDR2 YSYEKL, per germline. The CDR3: CASSQLGQGNYEQYF. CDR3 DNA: TGCGCCAGCAGCCAACTAGGACAGGGGAATTACGAGCAGTACTTC.

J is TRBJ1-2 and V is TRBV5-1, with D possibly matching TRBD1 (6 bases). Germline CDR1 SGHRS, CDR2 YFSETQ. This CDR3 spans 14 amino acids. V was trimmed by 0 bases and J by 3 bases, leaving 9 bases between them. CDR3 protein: CASSLDQGYYGYTF. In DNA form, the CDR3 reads TGCGCCAGCAGCTTGGATCAGGGGTACTATGGCTACACCTTC.

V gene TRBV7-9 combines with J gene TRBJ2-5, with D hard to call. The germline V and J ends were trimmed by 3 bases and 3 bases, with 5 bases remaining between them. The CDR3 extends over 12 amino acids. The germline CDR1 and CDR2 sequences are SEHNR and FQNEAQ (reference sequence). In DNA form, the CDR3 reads TGTGCCAGCAGCTTCTCCGAAGAGACCCAGTACTTC. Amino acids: CASSFSEETQYF.

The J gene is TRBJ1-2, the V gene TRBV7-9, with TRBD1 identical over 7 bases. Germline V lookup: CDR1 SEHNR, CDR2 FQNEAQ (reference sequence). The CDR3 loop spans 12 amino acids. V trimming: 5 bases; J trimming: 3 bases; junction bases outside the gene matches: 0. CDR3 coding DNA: TGTGCCAGCAGCCAGGGGGACTATGGCTACACCTTC. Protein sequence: CASSQGDYGYTF. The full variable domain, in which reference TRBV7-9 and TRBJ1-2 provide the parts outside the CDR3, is DTGVSQNPRHKITKRGQNVTFRCDPISEHNRLYWYRQTLGQGPEFLTYFQNEAQLEKSRLLSDRFSAERPKGSFSTLEIQRTEQGDSAMYLCASSQGDYGYTFGSGTRLTVV.

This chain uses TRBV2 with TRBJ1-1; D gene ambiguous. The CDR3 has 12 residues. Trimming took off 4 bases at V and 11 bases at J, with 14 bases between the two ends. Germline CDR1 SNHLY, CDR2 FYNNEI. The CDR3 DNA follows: TGTGCCAGCAGTGTGATTGGGCAGTCGGCTTTCTTT. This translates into CASSVIGQSAFF. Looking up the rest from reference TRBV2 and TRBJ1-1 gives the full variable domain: EPEVTQTPSHQVTQMGQEVILRCVPISNHLYFYWYRQILGQKVEFLVSFYNNEISEKSEIFDDQFSVERPDGSNFTLKIRSTKLEDSAMYFCASSVIGQSAFFGQGTRLTVV.

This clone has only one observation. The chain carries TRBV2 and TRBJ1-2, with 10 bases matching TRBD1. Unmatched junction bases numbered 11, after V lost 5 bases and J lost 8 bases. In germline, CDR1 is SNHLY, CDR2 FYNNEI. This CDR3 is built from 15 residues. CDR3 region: CASSKIGQGVEGYTF. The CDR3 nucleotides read TGTGCCAGCAGTAAAATCGGACAGGGGGTTGAGGGCTACACCTTC.

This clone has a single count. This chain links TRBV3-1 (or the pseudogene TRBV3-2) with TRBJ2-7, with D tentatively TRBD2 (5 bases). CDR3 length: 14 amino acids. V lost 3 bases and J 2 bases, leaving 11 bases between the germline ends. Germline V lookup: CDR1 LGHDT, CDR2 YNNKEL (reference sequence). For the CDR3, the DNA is TGTGCCAGCAGCCAGCAACTACTAGCCTACGAGCAGTACTTC. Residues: CASSQQLLAYEQYF.